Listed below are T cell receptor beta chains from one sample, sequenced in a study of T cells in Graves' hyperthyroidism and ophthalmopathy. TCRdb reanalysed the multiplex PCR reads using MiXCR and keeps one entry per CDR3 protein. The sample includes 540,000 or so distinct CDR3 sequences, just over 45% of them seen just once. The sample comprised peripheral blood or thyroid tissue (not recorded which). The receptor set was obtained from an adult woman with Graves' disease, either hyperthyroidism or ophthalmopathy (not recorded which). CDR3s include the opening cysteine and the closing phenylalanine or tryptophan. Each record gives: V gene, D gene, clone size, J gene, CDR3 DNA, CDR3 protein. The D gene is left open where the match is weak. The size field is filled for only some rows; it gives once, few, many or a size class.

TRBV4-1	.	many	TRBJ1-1	TGCGCCAGCAGCCCCTCTAGGAAGGCTTTCTTT	CASSPSRKAFF
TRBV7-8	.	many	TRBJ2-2	TGTGCCAGCAGCTCCCGACTGGCCACCGGGGAGCTGTTTTTT	CASSSRLATGELFF
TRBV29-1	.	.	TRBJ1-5	TGCAGCGTTGGATTCGACAGATTCCAGCATTTT	CSVGFDRFQHF
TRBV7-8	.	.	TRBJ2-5	TGTGCCAGCAGCCGATATATCCCGGTCCTTACTCAAGAGACCCAGTACTTC	CASSRYIPVLTQETQYF
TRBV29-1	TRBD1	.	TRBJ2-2	TGCAGCGCTGCGACAGGGGCCCTCACCGGGGAGCTGTTTTTT	CSAATGALTGELFF
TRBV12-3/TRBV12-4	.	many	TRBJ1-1	TGTGCCAGCGGACCGACACTGAACACTGAAGCTTTCTTT	CASGPTLNTEAFF
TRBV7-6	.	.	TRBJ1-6	TGTGCCACCTCCGTCTTGGCACAGTCGGTATCCGGGGGGCGAGTGGGTTCACCCCTCCACTTT	CATSVLAQSVSGGRVGSPLHF
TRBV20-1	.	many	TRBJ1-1	TGCAGTGCAAAGGACGAATGGAACACTGAAGCTTTCTTT	CSAKDEWNTEAFF
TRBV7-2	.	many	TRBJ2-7	TGTGCCAGCAGCTTAGCGCTGGGATACGAGCAGTACTTC	CASSLALGYEQYF
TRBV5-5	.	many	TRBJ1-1	TGTGCCAGCAGCCGGAACTATCTGCTAGTAAAAAACACTGAAGCTTTCTTT	CASSRNYLLVKNTEAFF
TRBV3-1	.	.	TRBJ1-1	TGTGCCAGCAGCCCTCCTTGGACAGTGAACACTGAAGCTTTCTTT	CASSPPWTVNTEAFF
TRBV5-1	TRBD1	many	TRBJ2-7	TGCGCCAGCTCCAGAGGGGGCAGGGAGTACGAGCAGTACTTC	CASSRGGREYEQYF
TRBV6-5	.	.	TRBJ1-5	TGTGCCAGCAGTTTAGCTCTCCTTAATCAGCCCCAGCATTTT	CASSLALLNQPQHF
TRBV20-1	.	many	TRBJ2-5	TGCAGTGCGATACCCCAAAACCAAGAGACCCAGTACTTC	CSAIPQNQETQYF
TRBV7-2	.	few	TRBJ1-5	TGTGCCAGCAGTTTAGGAGGGGGGGGCGGGCGCCAGCCCCAGCATTTT	CASSLGGGGGRQPQHF
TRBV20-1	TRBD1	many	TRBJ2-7	TGCAGTGCTAGATTCCTTCCCGGGACAGGTTTCCCTTCCTACGAGCAGTACTTC	CSARFLPGTGFPSYEQYF
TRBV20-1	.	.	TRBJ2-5	TGCAGTGCACCACGGACGGTGCAAGAGACCCAGTACTTC	CSAPRTVQETQYF
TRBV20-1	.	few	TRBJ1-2	TGCAGTGCTAATGACGGGAGTGGCTACACCTTC	CSANDGSGYTF
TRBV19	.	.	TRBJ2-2	TGTGCCAGTAGTGCCGCCCTCGGGCCCGGGGAGCTGTTTTTT	CASSAALGPGELFF
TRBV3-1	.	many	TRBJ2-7	TGTGCCAGCAGCCAAACCCGGTACTGGGGGAGCTACGAGCAGTACTTC	CASSQTRYWGSYEQYF
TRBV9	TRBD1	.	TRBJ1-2	TGTGCCAGCAGCGCTAGGGACAGCTACTATGGCTACACCTTC	CASSARDSYYGYTF
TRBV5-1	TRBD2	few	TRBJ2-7	TGCGCCAGCAGCGAGGGGCTAGCGGGACCAATTGCCACCTACGAGCAGTACTTC	CASSEGLAGPIATYEQYF
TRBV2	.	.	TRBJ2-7	TGTGCCAGCACGCAGTACAACGAGCAGTACTTC	CASTQYNEQYF
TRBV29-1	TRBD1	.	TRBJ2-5	TGCAGCTCGATCGGACAGGCCGGGGAGACCCAGTACTTC	CSSIGQAGETQYF
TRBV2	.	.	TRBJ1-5	TGTGCCAGCGGTGGAAGCGAGGTTAGGCAGCCCCAGCATTTT	CASGGSEVRQPQHF
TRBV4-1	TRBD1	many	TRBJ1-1	TGCGCCAGCAGCCAGACAGGGGCCACTGAAGCTTTCTTT	CASSQTGATEAFF
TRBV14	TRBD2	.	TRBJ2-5	TGTGCCAGCAGCCAAAGGACTAGATACGGGATCGGGGAGACCCAGTACTTC	CASSQRTRYGIGETQYF
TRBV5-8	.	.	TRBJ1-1	TGTGCCAGCAGCTTGGCGTCCAGGGTGAACACTGAAGCTTTCTTT	CASSLASRVNTEAFF
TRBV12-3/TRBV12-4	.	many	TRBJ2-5	TGTGCCAGCAGACCTGGGACCGTTTGGACCCAGTACTTC	CASRPGTVWTQYF
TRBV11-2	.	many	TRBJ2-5	TGTGCCAGCAGCTTAGACCTCCCCCAAGAGACCCAGTACTTC	CASSLDLPQETQYF
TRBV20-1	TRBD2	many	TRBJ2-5	TGCAGTGCTAGACGGGGGGGCAGCCAAGAGACCCAGTACTTC	CSARRGGSQETQYF
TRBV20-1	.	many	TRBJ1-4	TGCAGTGCTAGAGGGGACAATCAAGATACCGAAAAACTGTTTTTT	CSARGDNQDTEKLFF
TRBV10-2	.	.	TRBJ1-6	TGCGCCAGCAGTGAGGGGACCGACCATAATTCACCCCTCCACTTT	CASSEGTDHNSPLHF
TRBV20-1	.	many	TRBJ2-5	TGCAGTGCTAGAGATGGCGGGGGCGGAGAGACCCAGTACTTC	CSARDGGGGETQYF
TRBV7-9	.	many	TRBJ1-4	TGTGCCAGCAGCGCCGGCAGGGCCCGTAATGAAAAACTGTTTTTT	CASSAGRARNEKLFF
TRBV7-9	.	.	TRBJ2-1	TGTGCCAGCAGCTTAGTTCGCTTGGGCAGGTCCTACAATGAGCAGTTCTTC	CASSLVRLGRSYNEQFF
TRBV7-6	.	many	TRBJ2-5	TGTGCCAGCAGCCCGCTAGCGTCAAACCAGGAGACCCAGTACTTC	CASSPLASNQETQYF
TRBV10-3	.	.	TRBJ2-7	TGTGCCATTGCTGGGCCCGATTCTAACGAGCAGTACTTC	CAIAGPDSNEQYF
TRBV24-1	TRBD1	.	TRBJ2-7	TGTGCCACCAGTGATGACAGGGAGTTAAACGAGCAGTACTTC	CATSDDRELNEQYF
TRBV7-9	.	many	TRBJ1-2	TGTGCCAGCAGCTTCCACAGGGTCGGCTACACCTTC	CASSFHRVGYTF
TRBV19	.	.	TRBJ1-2	TGTGCCAGTAGTATCTGGCAGAACTATGGCTACACCTTC	CASSIWQNYGYTF
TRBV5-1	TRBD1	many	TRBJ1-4	TGCGCCAGCAGACCTCAGGGGGCGGTTGAAAAACTGTTTTTT	CASRPQGAVEKLFF
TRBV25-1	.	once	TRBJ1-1	TGTGCCAGCAGTGAAGTTCGGGGGGAAAGGGAAGCTTTCTTT	CASSEVRGEREAFF
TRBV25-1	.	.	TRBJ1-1	TGTGCCAGCAGTGACGGACAGCTCGCTTTCTTT	CASSDGQLAFF
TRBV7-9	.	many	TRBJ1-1	TGTGCCAGCAGCCAGAGTTGGGGCTTTGACACTGAAGCTTTCTTT	CASSQSWGFDTEAFF
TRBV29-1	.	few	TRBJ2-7	TGCAGCGTTAGGGCCAAGGCCCACGAGCAGTACTTC	CSVRAKAHEQYF
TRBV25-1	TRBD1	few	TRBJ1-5	TGTGCCAGCAGTGAACAGGGGGTCCTTTGGCGCCAGCCCCAGCATTTT	CASSEQGVLWRQPQHF